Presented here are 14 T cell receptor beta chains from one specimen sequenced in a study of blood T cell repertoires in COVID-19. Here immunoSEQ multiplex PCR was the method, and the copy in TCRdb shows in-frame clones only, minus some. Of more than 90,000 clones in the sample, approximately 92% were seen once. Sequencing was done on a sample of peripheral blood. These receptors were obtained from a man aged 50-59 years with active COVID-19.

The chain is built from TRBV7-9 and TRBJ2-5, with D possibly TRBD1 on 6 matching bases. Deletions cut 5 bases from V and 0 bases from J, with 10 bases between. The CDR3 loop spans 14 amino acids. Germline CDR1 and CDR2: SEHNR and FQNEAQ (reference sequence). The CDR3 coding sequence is TGTGCCAGCAGCCGACCAGGGGACCAAGAGACCCAGTACTTC. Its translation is CASSRPGDQETQYF.

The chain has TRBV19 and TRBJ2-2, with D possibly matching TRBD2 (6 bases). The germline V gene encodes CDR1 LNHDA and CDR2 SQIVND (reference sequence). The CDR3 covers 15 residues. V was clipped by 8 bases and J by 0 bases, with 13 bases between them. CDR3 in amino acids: CASDRGTPNTGELFF. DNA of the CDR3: TGTGCCAGTGACCGCGGGACTCCGAACACCGGGGAGCTGTTTTTT.

The CDR3 sequence: CASSTSWDRGLAGNTIYF. CDR3 bases: TGTGCCAGCAGCACCTCCTGGGACAGGGGGCTGGCCGGAAACACCATATATTTT. The chain recombines TRBV3-1 (or the pseudogene TRBV3-2) with TRBJ1-3, with 12 nucleotides matching TRBD1. The CDR3 contains 18 residues. V was pared by 5 bases and J by 4 bases, with 12 bases of the junction left unmatched. Germline V gene lookup returns CDR1 LGHDT and CDR2 YNNKEL (reference sequence).

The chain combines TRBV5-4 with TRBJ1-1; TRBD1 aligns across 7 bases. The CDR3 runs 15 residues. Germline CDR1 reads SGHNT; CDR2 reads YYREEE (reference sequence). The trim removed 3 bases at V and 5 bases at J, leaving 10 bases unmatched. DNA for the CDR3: TGTGCCAGCAGCTCCCGAAAGGGGGCGGGAACTGAAGCTTTCTTT. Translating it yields CASSSRKGAGTEAFF.

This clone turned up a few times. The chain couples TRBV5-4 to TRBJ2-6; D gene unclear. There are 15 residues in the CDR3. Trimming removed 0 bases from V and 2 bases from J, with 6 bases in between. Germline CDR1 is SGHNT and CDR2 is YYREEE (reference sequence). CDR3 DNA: TGTGCCAGCAGCTTGGTTGCGACTGGGGCCAACGTCCTGACTTTC. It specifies CASSLVATGANVLTF.

CDR3: CASRDTGTGFFSNQPQHF. The DNA of the CDR3 is TGCGCCAGCAGAGATACCGGGACAGGGTTTTTCAGCAATCAGCCCCAGCATTTT. The V and J genes are TRBV10-2 and TRBJ1-5; 9 bases align to TRBD1. V shed 6 bases and J 1 base; nucleotides not matched to a gene: 13. The germline V gene encodes CDR1 WSHSY and CDR2 SAAADI. This CDR3 has 18 amino acids.

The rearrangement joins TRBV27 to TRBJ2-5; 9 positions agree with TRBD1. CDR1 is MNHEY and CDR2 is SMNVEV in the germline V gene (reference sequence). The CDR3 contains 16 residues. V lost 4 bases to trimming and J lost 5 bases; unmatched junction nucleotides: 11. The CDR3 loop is CASSSTGGTSLETQYF. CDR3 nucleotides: TGTGCCAGCAGTTCGACAGGGGGAACATCCCTCGAGACCCAGTACTTC.

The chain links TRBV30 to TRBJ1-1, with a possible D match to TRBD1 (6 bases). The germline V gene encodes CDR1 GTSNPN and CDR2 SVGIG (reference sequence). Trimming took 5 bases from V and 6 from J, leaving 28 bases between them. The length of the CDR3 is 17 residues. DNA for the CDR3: TGTGCCTGGGACCTCAGGGTATGGGGGCATAGGGATGCTGAAGCTTTCTTT. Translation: CAWDLRVWGHRDAEAFF.

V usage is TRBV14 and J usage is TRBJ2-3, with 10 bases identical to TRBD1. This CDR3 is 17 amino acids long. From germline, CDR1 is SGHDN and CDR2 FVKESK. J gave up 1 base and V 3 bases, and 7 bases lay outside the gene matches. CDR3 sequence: CASSHQTGGIGTDTQYF. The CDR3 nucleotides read TGTGCCAGCAGCCACCAGACAGGGGGCATTGGCACAGATACGCAGTATTTT.

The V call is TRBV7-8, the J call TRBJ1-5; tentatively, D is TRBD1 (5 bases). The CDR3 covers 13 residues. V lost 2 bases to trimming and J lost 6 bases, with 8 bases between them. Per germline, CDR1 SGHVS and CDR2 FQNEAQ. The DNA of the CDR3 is TGTGCCAGCAGCTTACGGACACTTCAGCCCCAGCATTTT. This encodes CASSLRTLQPQHF.

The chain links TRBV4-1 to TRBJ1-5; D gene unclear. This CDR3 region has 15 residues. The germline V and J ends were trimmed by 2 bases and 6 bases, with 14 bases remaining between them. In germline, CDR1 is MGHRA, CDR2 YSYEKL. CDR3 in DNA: TGCGCCAGCAGCCAAAAACCGGGTCATAGTCAGCCCCAGCATTTT. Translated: CASSQKPGHSQPQHF.

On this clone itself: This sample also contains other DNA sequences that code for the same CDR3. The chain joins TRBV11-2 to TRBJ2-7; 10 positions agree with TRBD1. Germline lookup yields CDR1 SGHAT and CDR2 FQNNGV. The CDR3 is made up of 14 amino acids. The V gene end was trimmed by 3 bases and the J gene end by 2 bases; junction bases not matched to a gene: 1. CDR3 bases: TGTGCCAGCAGCTTGGGACAGGGGACCTACGAGCAGTACTTC. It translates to CASSLGQGTYEQYF.

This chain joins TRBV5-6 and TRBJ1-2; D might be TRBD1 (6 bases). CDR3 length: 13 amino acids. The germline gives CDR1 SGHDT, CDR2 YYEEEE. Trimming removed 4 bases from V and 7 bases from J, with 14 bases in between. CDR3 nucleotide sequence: TGTGCCAGCAGCCGTACAGGGACCTTTGGCTACACCTTC. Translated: CASSRTGTFGYTF.

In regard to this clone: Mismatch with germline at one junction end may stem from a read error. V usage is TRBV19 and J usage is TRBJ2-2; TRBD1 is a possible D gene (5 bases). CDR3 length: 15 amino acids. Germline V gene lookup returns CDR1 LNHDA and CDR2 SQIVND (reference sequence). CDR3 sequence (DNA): TGTGCCAGTAGTGTAGAAGGGGTCGACACCGGGGAGCTGTTTTTT. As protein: CASSVEGVDTGELFF.